A single sample gave rise to the 9 T cell receptor beta chains below, sequenced in a study of blood T cell repertoires in COVID-19 (dated by TCRdb to 2018 to 2021). Library preparation was by the immunoSEQ multiplex PCR assay. Imported from immuneACCESS, the table was reduced by TCRdb to in-frame sequences with V and J called. These copies leave out some clones; in studies compared against another copy, an unresolved V gene accounts for under half, and the cause of the remainder is not known. This sample lists fewer than 250,000 clones; around four fifths were detected once. Approximately 4% of the sample belongs to the ten largest clones. Sequences were obtained from PBMCs or T cells enriched from blood (not recorded which). The source of these receptors is a woman aged 40 to 55 who had been exposed to COVID-19.

This chain links TRBV27 with TRBJ1-1, with no clear D. Trimming took 5 bases from V and 4 from J, leaving 17 bases between them. The CDR3 length is 15 residues. CDR1 MNHEY and CDR2 SMNVEV come from the germline V gene (reference sequence). The CDR3 nucleotides are TGTGCCAGCAGTCTCTCCCCAGGCCCTGGCACTGAAGCTTTCTTT. This codes for CASSLSPGPGTEAFF.

The rearrangement joins TRBV18 to TRBJ2-7; 7 positions agree with TRBD1. CDR3 length: 13 residues. From germline, CDR1 is KGHSH and CDR2 LQKENI. The V segment lost 3 bases and the J segment 5 bases; nucleotides outside the gene matches: 4. The CDR3 sequence is CASSPRGGHEQYF. In DNA form, the CDR3 reads TGTGCCAGCTCACCCCGAGGGGGCCACGAGCAGTACTTC.

The CDR3 loop reads CASSPDSNTEAFF. CDR3 sequence (DNA): TGTGCCAGCAGCCCGGACAGCAACACTGAAGCTTTCTTT. The chain employs TRBV7-9 and TRBJ1-1; D perhaps matches TRBD1 (6 bases). The germline gives CDR1 SEHNR, CDR2 FQNEAQ (reference sequence). The CDR3 runs to 13 residues. Trimming removed 5 bases at V and 2 bases at J, with 9 bases between.

The rearrangement uses TRBV27 and TRBJ1-2; possible D gene TRBD1, 6 bases. Germline CDR1 reads MNHEY; CDR2 reads SMNVEV (reference sequence). This CDR3 comprises 14 residues. V dropped 3 bases and J dropped 3 bases, with 11 bases sitting between them. The CDR3 loop is CASSFRGSDYGYTF. The CDR3 DNA follows: TGTGCCAGCAGTTTTAGGGGGAGTGACTATGGCTACACCTTC.

The chain carries TRBV5-4 and TRBJ2-1; a weak D match, TRBD2 (6 bases). The germline V gene has CDR1 SGHNT and CDR2 YYREEE (reference sequence). The CDR3 totals 16 residues. Trimming cost V 1 base and J 2 bases, with 13 bases left between them. The CDR3 DNA reads TGTGCCAGCAGCTTGCCCCGGGGGTCCACCTACAATGAGCAGTTCTTC. This translates into CASSLPRGSTYNEQFF.

The chain recombines TRBV7-6 with TRBJ2-3, with D hard to call. Trimming stripped 4 bases from V and 1 base from J, with 12 bases between. There are 15 residues in the CDR3. The V gene's germline CDR1 is SGHVS and CDR2 FNYEAQ. For the CDR3, the DNA is TGTGCCAGCAGCTCAAGCCACCGGGGCACAGATACGCAGTATTTT. Amino acid sequence: CASSSSHRGTDTQYF. The full variable domain, its missing parts supplied by reference TRBV7-6 and TRBJ2-3, is GAGVSQSPRYKVTKRGQDVALRCDPISGHVSLYWYRQALGQGPEFLTYFNYEAQQDKSGLPNDRFSAERPEGSISTLTIQRTEQRDSAMYRCASSSSHRGTDTQYFGPGTRLTVL.

The chain is built from TRBV6-4 and TRBJ1-6; weak D call: TRBD1 (6 bases). The germline CDR1 and CDR2 sequences are MRHNA and SNTAGT. The CDR3 totals 15 residues. V gave up 1 base and J gave up 7 bases, with 11 bases separating them. The CDR3, as DNA: TGTGCCAGCAGTGACTTGGGAACAGGGAATTCACCCCTCCACTTT. This gives the protein CASSDLGTGNSPLHF.

This clone was seen many times. The rearrangement uses TRBV27 and TRBJ1-2; no reliable D call. The CDR3 covers 14 residues. Looked up from germline, CDR1 is MNHEY and CDR2 is SMNVEV (reference sequence). Trimming removed 6 bases at V and 9 bases at J, with 20 bases between. The CDR3 DNA is TGTGCCAGCAGGTTTACAAGCGGGGTACCTCGCTACACCTTC. Amino acid sequence: CASRFTSGVPRYTF.

This clone was recorded only once. V gene TRBV18 combines with J gene TRBJ1-1; TRBD1 aligns across 7 bases. Per the germline V gene, CDR1 is KGHSH and CDR2 is LQKENI. V dropped 1 base and J dropped 0; count of bases not matched to a gene: 8. This CDR3 contains 17 residues. CDR3 sequence (DNA): TGTGCCAGCTCACCACGGGTAACAGGGGAAATGAACACTGAAGCTTTCTTT. Encoded protein: CASSPRVTGEMNTEAFF.